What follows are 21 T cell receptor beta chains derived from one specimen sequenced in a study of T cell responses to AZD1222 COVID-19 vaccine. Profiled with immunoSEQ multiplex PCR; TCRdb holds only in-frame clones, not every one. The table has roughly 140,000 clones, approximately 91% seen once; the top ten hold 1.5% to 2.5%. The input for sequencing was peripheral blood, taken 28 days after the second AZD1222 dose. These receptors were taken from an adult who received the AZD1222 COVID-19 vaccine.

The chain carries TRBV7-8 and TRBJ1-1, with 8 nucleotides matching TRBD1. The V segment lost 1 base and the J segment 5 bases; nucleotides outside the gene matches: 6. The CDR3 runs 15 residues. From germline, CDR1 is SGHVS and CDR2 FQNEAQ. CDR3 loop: CASSLGGTGGTEAFF. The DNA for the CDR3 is TGTGCCAGCAGCTTAGGGGGGACAGGAGGGACTGAAGCTTTCTTT.

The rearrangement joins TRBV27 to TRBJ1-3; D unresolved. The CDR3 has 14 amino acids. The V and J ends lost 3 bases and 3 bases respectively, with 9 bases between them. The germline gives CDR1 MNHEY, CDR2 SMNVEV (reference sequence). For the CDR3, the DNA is TGTGCCAGCAGTTTGCGGCAGAATGGAAACACCATATATTTT. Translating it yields CASSLRQNGNTIYF.

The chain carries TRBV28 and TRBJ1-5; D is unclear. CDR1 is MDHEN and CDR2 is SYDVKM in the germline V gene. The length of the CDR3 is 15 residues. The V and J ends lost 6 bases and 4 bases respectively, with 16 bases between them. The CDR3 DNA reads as TGTGCCAGCAGACCCAGAGCGGTTTGGAATCAGCCCCAGCATTTT. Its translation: CASRPRAVWNQPQHF.

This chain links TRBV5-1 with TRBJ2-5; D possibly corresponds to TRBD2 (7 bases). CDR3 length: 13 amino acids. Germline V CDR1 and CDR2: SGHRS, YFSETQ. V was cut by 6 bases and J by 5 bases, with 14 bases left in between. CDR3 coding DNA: TGCGCCAGCAAAGGGGGGGCGGCCGAGACCCAGTACTTC. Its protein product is CASKGGAAETQYF.

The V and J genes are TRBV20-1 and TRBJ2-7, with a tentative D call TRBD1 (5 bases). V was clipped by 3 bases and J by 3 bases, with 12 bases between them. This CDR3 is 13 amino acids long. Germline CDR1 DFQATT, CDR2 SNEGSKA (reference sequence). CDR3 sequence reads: CSASSRGYYEQYF. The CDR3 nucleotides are TGCAGTGCTAGTAGTAGGGGCTACTACGAGCAGTACTTC.

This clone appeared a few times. DNA of the CDR3: TGTGCCAGCATCGGTTCCGGGGAGCTGTTTTTT. It encodes CASIGSGELFF. The J gene is TRBJ2-2, the V gene TRBV12-3 or TRBV12-4; D gene uncertain. This CDR3 comprises 11 residues. With 7 bases removed from V and 6 bases from J, the gap between germline ends came to 6 bases.

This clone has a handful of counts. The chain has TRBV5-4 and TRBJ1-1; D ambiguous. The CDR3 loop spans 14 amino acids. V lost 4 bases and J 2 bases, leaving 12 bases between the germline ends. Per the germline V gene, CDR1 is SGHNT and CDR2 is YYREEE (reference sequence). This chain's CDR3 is CASSNQADNTEAFF. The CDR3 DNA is TGTGCCAGCAGCAATCAGGCAGACAACACTGAAGCTTTCTTT.

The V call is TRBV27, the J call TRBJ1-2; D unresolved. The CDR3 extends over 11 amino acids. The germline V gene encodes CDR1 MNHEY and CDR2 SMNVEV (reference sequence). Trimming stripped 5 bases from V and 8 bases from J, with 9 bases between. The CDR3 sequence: CASSEGMGYTF. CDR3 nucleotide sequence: TGTGCCAGCAGTGAAGGTATGGGCTACACCTTC.

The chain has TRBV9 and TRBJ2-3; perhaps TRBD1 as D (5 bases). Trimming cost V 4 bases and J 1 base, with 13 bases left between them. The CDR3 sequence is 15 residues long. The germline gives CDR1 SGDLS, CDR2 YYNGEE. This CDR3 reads CASSPRAQGTDTQYF. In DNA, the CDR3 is TGTGCCAGCAGCCCCAGGGCCCAGGGCACAGATACGCAGTATTTT.

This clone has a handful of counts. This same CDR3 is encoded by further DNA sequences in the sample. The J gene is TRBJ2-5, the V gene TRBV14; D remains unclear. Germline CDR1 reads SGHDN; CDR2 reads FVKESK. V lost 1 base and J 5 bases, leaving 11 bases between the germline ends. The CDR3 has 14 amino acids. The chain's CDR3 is CASSQGARSETQYF. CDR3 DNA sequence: TGTGCCAGCAGCCAAGGGGCCCGGAGCGAGACCCAGTACTTC.

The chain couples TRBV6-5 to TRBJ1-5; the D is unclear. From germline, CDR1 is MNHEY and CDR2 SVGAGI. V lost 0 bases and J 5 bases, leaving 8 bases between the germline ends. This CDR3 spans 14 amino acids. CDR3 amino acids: CASSYSVGDQPQHF. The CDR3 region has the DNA TGTGCCAGCAGTTACTCAGTGGGAGATCAGCCCCAGCATTTT.

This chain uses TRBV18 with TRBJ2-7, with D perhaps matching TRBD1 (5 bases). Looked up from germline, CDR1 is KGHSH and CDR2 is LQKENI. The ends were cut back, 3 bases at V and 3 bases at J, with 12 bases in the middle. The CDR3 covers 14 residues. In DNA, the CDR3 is TGTGCCAGCTCACCTCTACAGGATAACTACGAGCAGTACTTC. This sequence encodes CASSPLQDNYEQYF.

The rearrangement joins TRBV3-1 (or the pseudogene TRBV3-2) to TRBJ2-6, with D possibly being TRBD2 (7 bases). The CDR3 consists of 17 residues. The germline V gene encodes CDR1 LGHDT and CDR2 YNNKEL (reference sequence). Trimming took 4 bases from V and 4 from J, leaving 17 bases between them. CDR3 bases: TGTGCCAGCAGCCTCCGAAGGGGGGGCCTCGGGGCCAACGTCCTGACTTTC. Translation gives CASSLRRGGLGANVLTF.

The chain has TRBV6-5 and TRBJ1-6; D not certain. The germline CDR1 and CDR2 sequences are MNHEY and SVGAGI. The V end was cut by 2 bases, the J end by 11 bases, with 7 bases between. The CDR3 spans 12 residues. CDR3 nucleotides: TGTGCCAGCAGTTACGGAGGAGCACCCCTCCACTTT. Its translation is CASSYGGAPLHF.

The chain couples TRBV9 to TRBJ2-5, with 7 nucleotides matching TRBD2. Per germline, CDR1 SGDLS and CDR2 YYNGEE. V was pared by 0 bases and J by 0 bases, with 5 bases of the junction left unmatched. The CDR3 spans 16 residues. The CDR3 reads CASSVEGAGYQETQYF. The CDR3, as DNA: TGTGCCAGCAGCGTAGAAGGAGCGGGGTACCAAGAGACCCAGTACTTC.

DNA for the CDR3: TGTGCCAGCAGTGGCACGATTAACACTGAAGCTTTCTTT. Its translation: CASSGTINTEAFF. This chain connects TRBV2 to TRBJ1-1; D call uncertain. Germline CDR1 SNHLY, CDR2 FYNNEI. The CDR3 is made up of 13 amino acids. Trimming shortened V by 4 bases and J by 2 bases, and 8 bases separated the two germline ends.

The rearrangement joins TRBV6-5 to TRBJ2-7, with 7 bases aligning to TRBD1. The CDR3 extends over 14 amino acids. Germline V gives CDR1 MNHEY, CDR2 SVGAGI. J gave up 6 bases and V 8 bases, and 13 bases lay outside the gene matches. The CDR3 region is CASSRTGVGREQYF. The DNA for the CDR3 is TGTGCCAGCTCCCGAACAGGGGTCGGACGCGAGCAGTACTTC.

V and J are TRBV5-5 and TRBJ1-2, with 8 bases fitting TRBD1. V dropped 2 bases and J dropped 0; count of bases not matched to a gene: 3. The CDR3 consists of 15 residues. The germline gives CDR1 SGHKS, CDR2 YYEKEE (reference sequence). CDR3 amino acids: CASSFQGASNYGYTF. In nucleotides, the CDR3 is TGTGCCAGCAGCTTCCAGGGGGCCTCTAACTATGGCTACACCTTC. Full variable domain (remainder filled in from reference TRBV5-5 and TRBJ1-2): DAGVTQSPTHLIKTRGQQVTLRCSPISGHKSVSWYQQVLGQGPQFIFQYYEKEERGRGNFPDRFSARQFPNYSSELNVNALLLGDSALYLCASSFQGASNYGYTFGSGTRLTVV.

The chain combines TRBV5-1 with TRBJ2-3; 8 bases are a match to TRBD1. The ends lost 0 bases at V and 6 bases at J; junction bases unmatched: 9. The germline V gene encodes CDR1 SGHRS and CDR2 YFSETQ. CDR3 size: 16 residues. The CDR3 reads CASSLDGQGATDTQYF. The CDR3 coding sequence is TGCGCCAGCAGCTTGGATGGGCAGGGGGCCACCGATACGCAGTATTTT.

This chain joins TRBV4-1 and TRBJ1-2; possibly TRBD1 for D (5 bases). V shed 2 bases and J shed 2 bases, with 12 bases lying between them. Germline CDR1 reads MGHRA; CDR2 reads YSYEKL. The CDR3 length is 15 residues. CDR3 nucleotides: TGCGCCAGCAGCCAACCCCGGGCAGGGAACTATGGCTACACCTTC. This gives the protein CASSQPRAGNYGYTF.

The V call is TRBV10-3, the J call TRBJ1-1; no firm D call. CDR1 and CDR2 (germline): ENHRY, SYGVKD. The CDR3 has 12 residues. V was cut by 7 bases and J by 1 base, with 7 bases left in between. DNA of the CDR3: TGTGCCATCAAGGGCCAGAACACTGAAGCTTTCTTT. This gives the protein CAIKGQNTEAFF.